This T cell receptor (beta chain) was identified during a study of T-cell memory formation after mild COVID-19. Notes on the study in general: Some SARS-CoV-2-responding clones were already detected in memory before infection.

In germline, CDR1 is MNHEY, CDR2 SVGEGT. The J segment lost 13 bases and the V segment lost 2 bases, leaving 9 bases of the junction unmatched. CDR3 size: 14 residues. Points on this clonotype: What it recognizes is unknown.

With constant-segment primers, 5'RACE yielded cDNA libraries of TCR alpha and TCR beta that carried sample barcodes and UMIs. MiXCR was run by TCRdb on the 5' RACE reads, yielding one entry per CDR3 protein. This table holds 150,000 or so distinct CDR3 sequences, about a third found once. Sequenced material: PBMCs or a T cell subset sorted from them (not recorded which). The gene calls are TRBV6-2 or TRBV6-3 and TRBJ2-1; 9 nucleotides align to TRBD1. The sequence was collected from an adult woman who had mild COVID-19 (a few samples of this study predate the infection). Cell type and time point are not known. This chain's CDR3 is CASSYEGHRGRQFF. The CDR3 DNA reads TGTGCCAGCAGTTACGAGGGGCACAGGGGGCGACAGTTCTTC.